These 14 T cell receptor beta chains originate from one sample sequenced in a study of blood T cell repertoires in COVID-19. The table came from immunoSEQ multiplex PCR; TCRdb's copy has only in-frame clones and leaves some out. The sample records about 170,000 clones, approximately 87% being singletons. Input material: peripheral blood. Receptors were obtained from a man between 18 and 29 years old with active or convalescent COVID-19.

The CDR3 sequence: CASSYGLAGTVIQETQYF. The CDR3 DNA follows: TGTGCCAGCAGTTACGGACTAGCGGGTACGGTGATTCAAGAGACCCAGTACTTC. J is TRBJ2-5 and V is TRBV6-2 or TRBV6-3; TRBD2 aligns across 11 bases. The germline V gene has CDR1 MNHEY and CDR2 SVGEGT. V was pared by 2 bases and J by 2 bases, with 10 bases of the junction left unmatched. The CDR3 covers 18 residues.

This chain links TRBV11-2 with TRBJ2-7; no reliable D call. V was trimmed by 3 bases and J by 3 bases, leaving 9 bases between them. The CDR3 has 13 amino acids. In germline, CDR1 is SGHAT, CDR2 FQNNGV. The CDR3 DNA reads as TGTGCCAGCAGCTTGACCGGAGTCTACGAGCAGTACGTC. This gives the protein CASSLTGVYEQYV.

The CDR3 is CASSISEYNEQFF. In DNA, the CDR3 is TGTGCCAGCAGTATTAGCGAGTACAATGAGCAGTTCTTC. The genes are TRBV7-3 and TRBJ2-1; D is perhaps TRBD2 (5 bases). V lost 6 bases and J 4 bases, leaving 10 bases between the germline ends. The germline V gene encodes CDR1 SGHTA and CDR2 FQGTGA. The CDR3 has 13 residues.

The count of this clone is one. The chain carries TRBV10-2 and TRBJ1-6; no reliable D call. Germline CDR1 reads WSHSY; CDR2 reads SAAADI. V lost 0 bases and J 9 bases, leaving 6 bases between the germline ends. The CDR3 extends over 13 amino acids. The CDR3, as DNA: TGCGCCAGCAGTGAGTCGTCGGGTTCACCCCTCCACTTT. It specifies CASSESSGSPLHF.

This clone came up once. The V and J genes are TRBV6-1 and TRBJ1-2; possible D gene TRBD1, 5 bases. The V gene lost 0 bases and the J gene lost 4 bases, with 9 bases spanning the gap. The CDR3 is 14 amino acids. Germline V gene lookup returns CDR1 MNHNS and CDR2 SASEGT. As DNA, the CDR3 is TGTGCCAGCAGTGAAGCGGGGGAGGGCTATGGCTACACCTTC. It yields the protein CASSEAGEGYGYTF.

The J gene is TRBJ1-2, the V gene TRBV28; D not certain. The CDR3 runs to 12 residues. V was clipped by 5 bases and J by 6 bases, with 10 bases between them. Germline loops: CDR1 MDHEN, CDR2 SYDVKM. DNA for the CDR3: TGTGCCAGCAGTCCACTTAGTGATGGCTACACCTTC. Translating it yields CASSPLSDGYTF.

J is TRBJ2-2 and V is TRBV5-1, with 15 bases matching TRBD2. The CDR3 loop spans 18 amino acids. Trimming cost V 1 base and J 2 bases; bases outside gene matches: 3. CDR1 is SGHRS, CDR2 YFSETQ, per germline. Written as DNA, the CDR3 is TGCGCCAGCAGCTTGACGGGACTAGCGGGAGGCAACACCGGGGAGCTGTTTTTT. The encoded protein is CASSLTGLAGGNTGELFF.

This rearrangement joins TRBV23-1 to TRBJ2-7; D might be TRBD1 (5 bases). TRBV23-1 is an ORF, with its function uncertain. V dropped 9 bases and J dropped 3 bases, with 18 bases sitting between them. This CDR3 has 14 amino acids. Here the CDR3 reads CARRRTPRNYEQYF. CDR3 nucleotides: TGCGCCAGGAGGCGGACACCTCGGAACTACGAGCAGTACTTC.

This chain joins TRBV4-2 and TRBJ2-1; weak D call: TRBD1 (6 bases). This CDR3 is 20 amino acids long. Trimming shortened V by 1 base and J by 1 base, and 23 bases separated the two germline ends. The germline V gene has CDR1 LGHNA and CDR2 YNFKEQ. CDR3 coding DNA: TGTGCCAGCAGCCAAGTCGACGCAGGGGTCGGCGTAGGTTCCTACAATGAGCAGTTCTTC. Amino acids: CASSQVDAGVGVGSYNEQFF.

This chain joins TRBV7-9 and TRBJ2-1; possibly TRBD1 for D (5 bases). Trimming removed 7 bases from V and 0 bases from J, with 10 bases in between. The CDR3 loop spans 14 amino acids. Looked up from germline, CDR1 is SEHNR and CDR2 is FQNEAQ (reference sequence). DNA of the CDR3: TGTGCCAGCACCCGACAGAGCTCCTACAATGAGCAGTTCTTC. It is translated as CASTRQSSYNEQFF. Supplemented by reference TRBV7-9 and TRBJ2-1, the full variable domain reads DTGVSQNPRHKITKRGQNVTFRCDPISEHNRLYWYRQTLGQGPEFLTYFQNEAQLEKSRLLSDRFSAERPKGSFSTLEIQRTEQGDSAMYLCASTRQSSYNEQFFGPGTRLTVL.

The J gene is TRBJ2-1, the V gene TRBV24-1, with 8 nucleotides matching TRBD1. V was pared by 4 bases and J by 5 bases, with 3 bases of the junction left unmatched. The CDR3 loop spans 14 amino acids. CDR1 and CDR2 from the germline V gene are KGHDR and SFDVKD. CDR3 nucleotide sequence: TGTGCCACCAGTGAAACGACAGGGGACAATGAGCAGTTCTTC. Residues: CATSETTGDNEQFF.

The CDR3 spells CASSLVRGASLETQYF. CDR3 in DNA: TGTGCCAGCAGCTTGGTGCGCGGGGCTTCATTAGAGACCCAGTACTTC. The V gene is TRBV5-6, the J gene TRBJ2-5; D is perhaps TRBD2 (6 bases). The CDR3 covers 16 residues. CDR1 SGHDT and CDR2 YYEEEE come from the germline V gene. Trimming took 0 bases from V and 4 from J, leaving 16 bases between them.

The genes are TRBV7-9 and TRBJ2-3; 9 positions match TRBD2. CDR1 is SEHNR and CDR2 is FQNEAQ in the germline V gene (reference sequence). J was trimmed by 2 bases and V by 3 bases; bases with no gene match: 3. This CDR3 comprises 15 residues. DNA for the CDR3: TGTGCCAGCAGCTTTATAGCGGGGGTCACAGATACGCAGTATTTT. Its protein is CASSFIAGVTDTQYF.

V and J are TRBV10-3 and TRBJ2-2; TRBD2 matches at 7 bases. Germline CDR1 ENHRY, CDR2 SYGVKD. The CDR3 has 15 residues. V lost 6 bases, J lost 2 bases, and 6 bases stayed unmatched. CDR3 protein: CAIRSSSGNTGELFF. CDR3 DNA sequence: TGTGCCATCAGGTCTTCTAGCGGTAACACCGGGGAGCTGTTTTTT.